These 18 T cell receptor beta chains originate from one sample sequenced in a study of persistence of HIV-infected CD4 T cells. This was the immunoSEQ version 4 assay in survey mode. Only in-frame clones appear in the TCRdb table, and some are missing; sequencing was by immunoSEQ multiplex PCR. The table lists under 50,000 clones, roughly 90% of them singletons. These receptors' targets are unknown. Anti-CD3/anti-CD28 beads served as a nonspecific positive control stimulus. Sorting of responding CD4+ T cells relied on upregulated CD40 ligand together with CD69. Sequenced here: CD4+ T cells sorted from PBMCs after approximately 20-hour stimulation, sampled from a patient who received antiretroviral therapy. The receptors stem from an adult man with HIV who was CMV-seropositive.

V gene TRBV28 combines with J gene TRBJ1-1; D is uncertain. The CDR3 consists of 13 residues. Between the trimmed V and J ends, which lost 3 bases and 4 bases, there was a span of 9 bases. Germline V gene data show CDR1 as MDHEN and CDR2 as SYDVKM. CDR3 DNA: TGTGCCAGCAGTTTGAATTTCCTCACTGAAGCTTTCTTT. Translated, it gives CASSLNFLTEAFF.

This clone was observed a single time. This sequence joins TRBV3-1 (or the pseudogene TRBV3-2) and TRBJ1-2, with a weak D call TRBD1 (5 bases). Germline loops: CDR1 LGHDT, CDR2 YNNKEL (reference sequence). The CDR3 length is 16 residues. V lost 4 bases and J lost 0, with 15 bases in between. The DNA of the CDR3 is TGTGCCAGCAGCCCCGCGTGGGGGGAAACTAACTATGGCTACACCTTC. It codes for CASSPAWGETNYGYTF.

The rearrangement links TRBV5-3 to TRBJ1-6; D gene unclear. TRBV5-3 carries the ORF label, with uncertain function. The CDR3 is 16 amino acids. V was cut by 6 bases and J by 7 bases, with 20 bases left in between. Here the CDR3 reads CARTTPGVLRNSPLHF. In DNA form, the CDR3 reads TGTGCCAGAACGACCCCCGGGGTTCTGCGCAATTCACCCCTCCACTTT.

This sequence joins TRBV2 and TRBJ1-6; unclear D gene. The CDR3 sequence is 15 residues long. The V gene lost 6 bases and the J gene lost 7 bases, with 16 bases spanning the gap. From germline, CDR1 is SNHLY and CDR2 FYNNEI. The CDR3 sequence: CASRPGFAINSPLHF. The DNA for the CDR3 is TGTGCCAGCAGGCCGGGTTTCGCAATAAATTCACCCCTCCACTTT. Together with reference TRBV2 and TRBJ1-6, the CDR3 gives the full variable domain: EPEVTQTPSHQVTQMGQEVILRCVPISNHLYFYWYRQILGQKVEFLVSFYNNEISEKSEIFDDQFSVERPDGSNFTLKIRSTKLEDSAMYFCASRPGFAINSPLHFGNGTRLTVT.

This clone was detected a few times. The J gene is TRBJ2-1, the V gene TRBV4-1; D unclear. Trimming pared 0 bases from V and 2 bases from J, leaving 11 bases between. This CDR3 comprises 16 residues. CDR1 is MGHRA and CDR2 is YSYEKL in the germline V gene. CDR3 in DNA: TGCGCCAGCAGCCAAGATTCGTATAGGGCCTACAATGAGCAGTTCTTC. It codes for CASSQDSYRAYNEQFF.

CDR3 protein: CASSLRGGSNEQFF. The CDR3 bases are TGCGCCAGCAGCTTGCGGGGGGGCTCCAATGAGCAGTTCTTC. The chain uses TRBV5-1 and TRBJ2-1, with TRBD2 matching 8 bases. The junction had 3 bases not matched to a gene; V was cut back by 1 base and J by 6 bases. Germline V gives CDR1 SGHRS, CDR2 YFSETQ. This CDR3 contains 14 residues. The full variable domain, with the rest looked up from reference TRBV5-1 and TRBJ2-1, is KAGVTQTPRYLIKTRGQQVTLSCSPISGHRSVSWYQQTPGQGLQFLFEYFSETQRNKGNFPGRFSGRQFSNSRSEMNVSTLELGDSALYLCASSLRGGSNEQFFGPGTRLTVL.

V is TRBV2 and J is TRBJ1-2; no clear D. Trimming took off 2 bases at V and 2 bases at J, with 9 bases between the two ends. Germline CDR1 reads SNHLY; CDR2 reads FYNNEI. The CDR3 contains 14 residues. CDR3 in DNA: TGTGCCAGCAGTGAACTGGGGATCAACTATGGCTACACCTTC. As protein: CASSELGINYGYTF.

The chain is built from TRBV20-1 and TRBJ1-2, with D hard to call. CDR1 DFQATT and CDR2 SNEGSKA come from the germline V gene (reference sequence). This CDR3 has 11 amino acids. Trimming took off 2 bases at V and 7 bases at J, with 8 bases between the two ends. The CDR3 coding sequence is TGCAGTGCTAGATTCAAGGGTGGCTACACCTTC. Translation gives CSARFKGGYTF.

The J gene is TRBJ2-1, the V gene TRBV7-9; 8 positions agree with TRBD1. The CDR3 is made up of 18 amino acids. Germline assignment: CDR1 SEHNR and CDR2 FQNEAQ (reference sequence). The trim removed 2 bases at V and 5 bases at J, leaving 14 bases unmatched. As DNA, the CDR3 is TGTGCCAGCAGCTTACGGCCGGGGGCGGACAGGGTCAACAATGAGCAGTTCTTC. It specifies CASSLRPGADRVNNEQFF.

This chain joins TRBV28 and TRBJ2-7, with 10 bases aligning to TRBD1. The junction had 4 bases not matched to a gene; V was cut back by 6 bases and J by 2 bases. Per germline, CDR1 MDHEN and CDR2 SYDVKM. CDR3 size: 14 residues. The CDR3 DNA reads TGTGCCAGCAGAACCGGGACAGGGGCCTACGAGCAGTACTTC. Translating it yields CASRTGTGAYEQYF. Supplemented by reference TRBV28 and TRBJ2-7, the full variable domain reads DVKVTQSSRYLVKRTGEKVFLECVQDMDHENMFWYRQDPGLGLRLIYFSYDVKMKEKGDIPEGYSVSREKKERFSLILESASTNQTSMYLCASRTGTGAYEQYFGPGTRLTVT.

The chain combines TRBV6-5 with TRBJ1-2; no clear D. Trimming removed 0 bases at V and 6 bases at J, with 14 bases between. Germline V gene data show CDR1 as MNHEY and CDR2 as SVGAGI. This CDR3 contains 15 residues. For the CDR3, the DNA is TGTGCCAGCAGTTACTCGAAGGCACCATTTGATGGCTACACCTTC. Its protein product is CASSYSKAPFDGYTF.

The CDR3 bases are TGTGCCAGCAGTTTAGAAGAGCAGCAGTTCTTC. It codes for CASSLEEQQFF. The chain employs TRBV12-3 or TRBV12-4 and TRBJ2-1; no firm D call. Trimming cost V 1 base and J 11 bases, with 6 bases left between them. CDR3 length: 11 residues.

V gene TRBV5-1 combines with J gene TRBJ2-1; D is undetermined. Germline CDR1 SGHRS, CDR2 YFSETQ. The V and J ends lost 2 bases and 12 bases respectively, with 9 bases between them. This CDR3 is built from 11 residues. This chain's CDR3 is CASSFSEVQFF. The DNA of the CDR3 is TGCGCCAGCAGCTTCAGCGAGGTGCAGTTCTTC.

This chain links TRBV7-9 with TRBJ1-5; D is undetermined. Germline V gene data show CDR1 as SEHNR and CDR2 as FQNEAQ (reference sequence). V lost 1 base and J 5 bases, leaving 12 bases between the germline ends. CDR3 length: 15 amino acids. DNA of the CDR3: TGTGCCAGCAGCTTAGGAGACACATTATATCAGCCCCAGCATTTT. Translation gives CASSLGDTLYQPQHF. Full variable domain (outside the CDR3, taken from reference TRBV7-9 and TRBJ1-5): DTGVSQNPRHKITKRGQNVTFRCDPISEHNRLYWYRQTLGQGPEFLTYFQNEAQLEKSRLLSDRFSAERPKGSFSTLEIQRTEQGDSAMYLCASSLGDTLYQPQHFGDGTRLSIL.

The V gene is TRBV19, the J gene TRBJ2-1, with a weak D call TRBD2 (7 bases). From germline, CDR1 is LNHDA and CDR2 SQIVND (reference sequence). Deletions cut 1 base from V and 4 bases from J, with 11 bases between. The CDR3 is made up of 15 amino acids. CDR3 coding DNA: TGTGCCAGTAGTATAGGGGGGGGCGGGTACAATGAGCAGTTCTTC. Translated: CASSIGGGGYNEQFF.

This sequence joins TRBV10-2 and TRBJ2-3; perhaps D is TRBD1 or TRBD2 (6 bases each). V dropped 6 bases and J dropped 4 bases, with 14 bases sitting between them. The CDR3 loop spans 14 amino acids. The germline V gene encodes CDR1 WSHSY and CDR2 SAAADI. The CDR3 here is CASRWGARADTQYF. CDR3 bases: TGCGCCAGCAGATGGGGGGCGCGGGCAGATACGCAGTATTTT.

The chain carries TRBV7-2 and TRBJ2-1, with unresolved D. Germline CDR1 is SGHTA and CDR2 is FQGNSA. V was shortened by 4 bases and J by 9 bases, with 7 bases between the two germline ends. This CDR3 has 11 residues. The CDR3 is CASSSITEQFF. The CDR3 DNA sequence: TGTGCCAGCAGCTCGATAACTGAGCAGTTCTTC.

This rearrangement joins TRBV6-6 to TRBJ1-1; D is undetermined. The length of the CDR3 is 13 residues. Germline CDR1 MNHNY, CDR2 SVGAGI (reference sequence). The V and J ends lost 2 bases and 1 base respectively, with 5 bases between them. In DNA, the CDR3 is TGTGCCAGCAGTTACATGGCGAACACTGAAGCTTTCTTT. This encodes CASSYMANTEAFF.